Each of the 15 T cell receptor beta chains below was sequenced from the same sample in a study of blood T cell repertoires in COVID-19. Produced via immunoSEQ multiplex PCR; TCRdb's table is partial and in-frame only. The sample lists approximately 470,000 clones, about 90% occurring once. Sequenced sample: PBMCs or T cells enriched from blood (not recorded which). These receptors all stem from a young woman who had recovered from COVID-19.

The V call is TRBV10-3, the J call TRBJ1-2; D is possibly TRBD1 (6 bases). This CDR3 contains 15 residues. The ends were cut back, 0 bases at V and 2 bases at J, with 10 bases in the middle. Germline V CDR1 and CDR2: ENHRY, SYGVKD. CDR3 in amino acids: CAISESQTGNYGYTF. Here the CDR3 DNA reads TGTGCCATCAGTGAGTCTCAGACAGGAAACTATGGCTACACCTTC.

The CDR3 region has the DNA TGTGCCAGCAGCCAAGTTTATGAGACAGACTATGGCTACACCTTC. Amino acids: CASSQVYETDYGYTF. V and J are TRBV3-1 (or the pseudogene TRBV3-2) and TRBJ1-2, with D possibly TRBD1 on 5 matching bases. CDR3 length: 15 residues. V lost 1 base and J lost 3, with 12 bases in between. CDR1 LGHDT and CDR2 YNNKEL come from the germline V gene (reference sequence).

CDR3 in amino acids: CASSLLAQGGFNQPQHF. In DNA form, the CDR3 reads TGCGCCAGCAGCCTTCTGGCCCAGGGAGGGTTCAATCAGCCCCAGCATTTT. The gene calls are TRBV4-1 and TRBJ1-5; TRBD1 is a possible D gene (5 bases). Germline V gene lookup returns CDR1 MGHRA and CDR2 YSYEKL. CDR3 length equals 17 residues. Deletions cut 4 bases from V and 3 bases from J, with 19 bases between.

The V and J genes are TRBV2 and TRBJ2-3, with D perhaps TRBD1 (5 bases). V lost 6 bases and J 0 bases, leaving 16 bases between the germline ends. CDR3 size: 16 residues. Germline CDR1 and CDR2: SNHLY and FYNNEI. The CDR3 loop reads CASSLYGGASTDTQYF. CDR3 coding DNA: TGTGCCAGCAGCCTCTATGGTGGGGCAAGCACAGATACGCAGTATTTT.

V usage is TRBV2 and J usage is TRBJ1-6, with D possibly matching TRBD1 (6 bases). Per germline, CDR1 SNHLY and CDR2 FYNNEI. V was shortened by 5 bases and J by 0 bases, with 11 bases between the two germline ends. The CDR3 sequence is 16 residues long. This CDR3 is CASSNRESSYNSPLHF. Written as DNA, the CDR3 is TGTGCCAGCAGTAACAGGGAGAGCTCCTATAATTCACCCCTCCACTTT.

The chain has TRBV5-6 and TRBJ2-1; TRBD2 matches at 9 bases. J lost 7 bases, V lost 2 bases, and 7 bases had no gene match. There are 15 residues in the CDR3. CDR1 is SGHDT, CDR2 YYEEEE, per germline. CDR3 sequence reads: CASSFGGTSLNEQFF. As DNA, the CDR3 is TGTGCCAGCAGCTTCGGTGGGACTAGCCTGAATGAGCAGTTCTTC.

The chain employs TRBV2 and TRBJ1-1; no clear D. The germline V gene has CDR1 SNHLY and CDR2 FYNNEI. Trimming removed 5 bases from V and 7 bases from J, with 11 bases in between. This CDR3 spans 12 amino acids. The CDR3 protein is CASSSSTDEAFF. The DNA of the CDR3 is TGTGCCAGCAGTTCAAGTACAGATGAAGCTTTCTTT.

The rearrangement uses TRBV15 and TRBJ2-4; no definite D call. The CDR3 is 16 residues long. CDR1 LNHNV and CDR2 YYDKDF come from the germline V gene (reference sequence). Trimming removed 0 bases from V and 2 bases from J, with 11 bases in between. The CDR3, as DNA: TGTGCCACCAGCAGAGAATATACGCAGTCCAAAAACATTCAGTACTTC. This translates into CATSREYTQSKNIQYF.

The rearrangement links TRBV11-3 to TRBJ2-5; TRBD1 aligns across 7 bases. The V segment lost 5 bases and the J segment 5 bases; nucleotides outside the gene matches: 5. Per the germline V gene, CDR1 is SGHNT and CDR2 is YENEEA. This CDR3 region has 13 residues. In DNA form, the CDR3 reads TGTGCCAGCAGCCTGGGACAGAGTGAGACCCAGTACTTC. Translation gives CASSLGQSETQYF. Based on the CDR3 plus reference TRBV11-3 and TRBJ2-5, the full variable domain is EAGVVQSPRYKIIEKKQPVAFWCNPISGHNTLYWYLQNLGQGPELLIRYENEEAVDDSQLPKDRFSAERLKGVDSTLKIQPAELGDSAVYLCASSLGQSETQYFGPGTRLLVL.

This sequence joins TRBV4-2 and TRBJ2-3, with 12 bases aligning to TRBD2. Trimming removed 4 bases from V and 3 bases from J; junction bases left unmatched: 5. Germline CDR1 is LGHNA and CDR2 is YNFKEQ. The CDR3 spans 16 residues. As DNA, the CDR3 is TGTGCCAGCAGCCGCTGGACTAGCGGGGTTACAGATACGCAGTATTTT. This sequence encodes CASSRWTSGVTDTQYF.

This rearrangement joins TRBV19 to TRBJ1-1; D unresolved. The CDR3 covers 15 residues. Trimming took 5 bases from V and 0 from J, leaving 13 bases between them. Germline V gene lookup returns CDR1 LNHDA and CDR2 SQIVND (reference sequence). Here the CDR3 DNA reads TGTGCCAGTAGTTTCCAGGCCTCCATGAACACTGAAGCTTTCTTT. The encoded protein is CASSFQASMNTEAFF.

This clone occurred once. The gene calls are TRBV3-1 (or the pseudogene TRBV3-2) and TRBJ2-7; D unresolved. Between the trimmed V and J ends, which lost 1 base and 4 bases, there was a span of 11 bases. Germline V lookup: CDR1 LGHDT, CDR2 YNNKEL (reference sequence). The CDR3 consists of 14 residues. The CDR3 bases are TGTGCCAGCAGCCAAGGGCCCAGTGATTACGAGCAGTACTTC. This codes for CASSQGPSDYEQYF.

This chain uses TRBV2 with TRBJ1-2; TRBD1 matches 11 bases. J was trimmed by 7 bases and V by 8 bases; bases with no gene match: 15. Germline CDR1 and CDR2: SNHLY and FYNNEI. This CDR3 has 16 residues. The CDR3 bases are TGTGCCAGCGGGACTGGATTCCAGGGACAGGGGGGTGGCTACACCTTC. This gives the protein CASGTGFQGQGGGYTF.

The CDR3 here is CAISRSPGDVSPLHF. The CDR3 region has the DNA TGTGCCATCTCAAGGTCGCCAGGGGATGTTTCACCCCTCCACTTT. The chain carries TRBV6-5 and TRBJ1-6; maybe TRBD1 (6 bases). V was clipped by 10 bases and J by 9 bases, with 22 bases between them. The CDR3 consists of 15 residues. Per the germline V gene, CDR1 is MNHEY and CDR2 is SVGAGI.

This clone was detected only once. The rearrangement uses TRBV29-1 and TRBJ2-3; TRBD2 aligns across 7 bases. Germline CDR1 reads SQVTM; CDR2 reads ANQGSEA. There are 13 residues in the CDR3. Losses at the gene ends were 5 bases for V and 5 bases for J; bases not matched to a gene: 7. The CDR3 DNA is TGCAGCGTTTCTCGACTAGCCAAAGATACGCAGTATTTT. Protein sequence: CSVSRLAKDTQYF.